One sample yielded the 11 T cell receptor beta chains listed below, sequenced in a study of blood T cell repertoires in COVID-19. TCRdb keeps only in-frame clones here, not all; method: immunoSEQ multiplex PCR. The sample records about 55,000 clones, 75% to 95% being singletons. Sequenced material: peripheral blood. The receptor set was obtained from a human donor with active COVID-19. The donor label of this sample is uncertain.

This clone was seen a single time. The V gene is TRBV12-3 or TRBV12-4, the J gene TRBJ2-1, with TRBD1 identical over 8 bases. J was trimmed by 6 bases and V by 5 bases; bases with no gene match: 3. This CDR3 region has 13 residues. The CDR3 reads CASSHGQGNEQFF. The CDR3 nucleotides are TGTGCCAGCAGTCACGGACAGGGCAATGAGCAGTTCTTC.

The chain uses TRBV13 and TRBJ1-5, with 7 nucleotides matching TRBD1. The CDR3 totals 13 residues. Germline CDR1 PRHDT, CDR2 FYEKMQ (reference sequence). J was trimmed by 4 bases and V by 6 bases; bases with no gene match: 3. The CDR3: CASSSGQNQPQHF. The DNA for the CDR3 is TGTGCCAGCAGTTCGGGACAGAATCAGCCCCAGCATTTT.

The J gene is TRBJ2-1, the V gene TRBV19; 11 bases line up with TRBD2. The V and J ends lost 5 bases and 4 bases, in that order; junction bases with no gene match: 1. Germline lookup yields CDR1 LNHDA and CDR2 SQIVND (reference sequence). There are 14 residues in the CDR3. The CDR3 is CASSLAGGYNEQFF. For the CDR3, the DNA is TGTGCCAGTAGTTTAGCGGGGGGGTACAATGAGCAGTTCTTC. Supplemented by reference TRBV19 and TRBJ2-1, the full variable domain reads DGGITQSPKYLFRKEGQNVTLSCEQNLNHDAMYWYRQDPGQGLRLIYYSQIVNDFQKGDIAEGYSVSREKKESFPLTVTSAQKNPTAFYLCASSLAGGYNEQFFGPGTRLTVL.

This CDR3 reads CASSPSRVQETQYF. CDR3 in DNA: TGTGCCAGCAGCCCCTCCAGGGTCCAAGAGACCCAGTACTTC. The genes are TRBV7-9 and TRBJ2-5; weak D call: TRBD1 (5 bases). Trimming took 5 bases from V and 1 from J, leaving 11 bases between them. Germline CDR1 SEHNR, CDR2 FQNEAQ (reference sequence). The CDR3 loop spans 14 amino acids. Looking up the rest from reference TRBV7-9 and TRBJ2-5 gives the full variable domain: DTGVSQNPRHKITKRGQNVTFRCDPISEHNRLYWYRQTLGQGPEFLTYFQNEAQLEKSRLLSDRFSAERPKGSFSTLEIQRTEQGDSAMYLCASSPSRVQETQYFGPGTRLLVL.

V and J are TRBV9 and TRBJ1-4; the match to TRBD1 covers 8 bases. With 1 base clipped from V and 2 bases from J, the junction kept 1 base outside the gene matches. Germline assignment: CDR1 SGDLS and CDR2 YYNGEE. The CDR3 runs 15 residues. The CDR3 region has the DNA TGTGCCAGCAGCGTACGACAGGGGACTAATGAAAAACTGTTTTTT. Translated: CASSVRQGTNEKLFF. Supplemented by reference TRBV9 and TRBJ1-4, the full variable domain reads DSGVTQTPKHLITATGQRVTLRCSPRSGDLSVYWYQQSLDQGLQFLIQYYNGEERAKGNILERFSAQQFPDLHSELNLSSLELGDSALYFCASSVRQGTNEKLFFGSGTQLSVL.

The V gene is TRBV11-2, the J gene TRBJ2-1; 8 nucleotides agree with TRBD2. Trimming at V came to 1 base and at J to 10 bases, leaving 3 bases not matched to a gene. The CDR3 extends over 13 amino acids. The germline V gene has CDR1 SGHAT and CDR2 FQNNGV. The CDR3 reads CASSLGLAGEQFF. CDR3 in DNA: TGTGCCAGCAGCTTAGGGTTAGCGGGGGAGCAGTTCTTC.

A remark on this clone: At one of its ends the junction is not consistent with the germline gene, which may arise from a read error. J is TRBJ2-7 and V is TRBV7-6, with TRBD2 matching over 7 bases. The CDR3 runs 14 residues. From germline, CDR1 is SGHVS and CDR2 FNYEAQ. The CDR3: CASSLAGALGEQYF. DNA of the CDR3: TGTGCCAGCAGTTTAGCGGGCGCTCTTGGCGAGCAGTACTTC.

V gene TRBV27 combines with J gene TRBJ1-2; weak D call: TRBD1 (6 bases). With 7 bases removed from V and 4 bases from J, the gap between germline ends came to 19 bases. Per germline, CDR1 MNHEY and CDR2 SMNVEV (reference sequence). The CDR3 is 15 residues long. This CDR3 reads CASKDGGAWSYGYTF. The CDR3 nucleotides read TGTGCCAGCAAGGATGGGGGCGCTTGGTCCTATGGCTACACCTTC.

J is TRBJ2-7 and V is TRBV12-5, with a possible D match to TRBD2 (5 bases). V lost 0 bases and J lost 1, with 10 bases in between. Germline V lookup: CDR1 LGHNT, CDR2 FRNRAP. This CDR3 spans 15 amino acids. The DNA for the CDR3 is TGTGCTAGTGGTTTGGTAGGCGGGCTATCCTACGAGCAGTACTTC. Residues: CASGLVGGLSYEQYF.

This clone was observed a few times. The chain uses TRBV5-6 and TRBJ2-1, with 14 nucleotides matching TRBD2. This CDR3 has 16 amino acids. The J segment lost 7 bases and the V segment lost 3 bases, leaving 6 bases of the junction unmatched. Germline-derived CDR1 and CDR2 are SGHDT and YYEEEE. The CDR3 nucleotides read TGTGCCAGCAGCTCCTCCGGGACTAGCGGGAGAAATGAGCAGTTCTTC. It specifies CASSSSGTSGRNEQFF.

The CDR3 spells CASSSSNEQFF. The CDR3 bases are TGTGCCAGCAGTTCGTCCAATGAGCAGTTCTTC. V and J are TRBV5-4 and TRBJ2-1, with D unclear. This CDR3 has 11 amino acids. From germline, CDR1 is SGHNT and CDR2 YYREEE (reference sequence). V was clipped by 5 bases and J by 6 bases, with 6 bases between them.